The 5 T cell receptor beta chains listed next were all sequenced from one sample in a study of cytotoxic CD8 clonotypes in ibrutinib-treated CLL. The method was immunoSEQ multiplex PCR; TCRdb's version includes in-frame clones alone and lacks a portion of them. In the table there are 300,000 to 400,000 clones, roughly 67% of which are singletons. The sample here was PBMCs, taken after 36 months of ibrutinib treatment. These receptors were obtained from a human donor with chronic lymphocytic leukemia.

This clone appeared once. V is TRBV6-5 and J is TRBJ2-1; 7 bases agree with TRBD1. Trimming took 6 bases from V and 4 from J; bases not matched to a gene: 9. The CDR3 has 15 residues. Germline V gene sequence: CDR1 MNHEY, CDR2 SVGAGI. CDR3 in amino acids: CASRERRTGYNEQFF. DNA of the CDR3: TGTGCCAGCAGAGAACGACGGACAGGATACAATGAGCAGTTCTTC.

The J gene is TRBJ2-3, the V gene TRBV6-5, with D tentatively TRBD1 or TRBD2 (5 bases each). Trimming left V 0 bases short and J 2 bases short, with 12 bases between. CDR3 length: 16 residues. CDR1 and CDR2 (germline): MNHEY, SVGAGI. The CDR3 spells CASSYSTGGYTDTQYF. CDR3 nucleotides: TGTGCCAGCAGTTACTCTACAGGAGGATACACAGATACGCAGTATTTT.

The chain joins TRBV28 to TRBJ1-2; possibly TRBD1 for D (5 bases). Per germline, CDR1 MDHEN and CDR2 SYDVKM. The CDR3 has 14 residues. Trimming cost V 7 bases and J 1 base, with 13 bases left between them. CDR3 amino acids: CASTTAGYNYGYTF. DNA of the CDR3: TGTGCCAGCACCACTGCAGGGTATAACTATGGCTACACCTTC.

The rearrangement uses TRBV5-1 and TRBJ1-1; D not certain. Trimming removed 4 bases at V and 1 base at J, with 11 bases between. CDR3 size: 14 residues. Germline V gives CDR1 SGHRS, CDR2 YFSETQ. For the CDR3, the DNA is TGCGCCAGCAGCGCGCAGTGGAAGAACACTGAAGCTTTCTTT. It yields the protein CASSAQWKNTEAFF.

This clone was found a few times. The rearrangement links TRBV6-5 to TRBJ1-2, with D uncertain. CDR1 is MNHEY, CDR2 SVGAGI, per germline. V dropped 2 bases and J dropped 2 bases, with 15 bases sitting between them. The CDR3 runs 16 residues. The CDR3 sequence: CASSYGPVSTNYGYTF. The CDR3 DNA reads TGTGCCAGCAGTTACGGTCCGGTGAGCACAAACTATGGCTACACCTTC.